A selection of T cell receptor beta chains follows, all from one sample in a study of T cells in Graves' hyperthyroidism and ophthalmopathy. TCRdb reprocessed the multiplex PCR reads with MiXCR, giving one entry per CDR3 protein. The sample comprises about 770,000 distinct CDR3 sequences, under 20% of which are singletons, and 16% rests with the top ten. The sequencing sample was made of blood. The receptors shown here come from a woman between 50 and 59 years old with Graves' hyperthyroidism that later progressed to Graves' ophthalmopathy. The CDR3 runs from the conserved cysteine through the conserved F or W. A D gene is named only where the DNA matches it firmly. Where a row states a size, it is once, few, many or the class of an expanded clone; other rows omit it.

j_call: TRBJ1-1
d_call: NA
clone_size: many
v_call: TRBV7-9
cdr3_aa: CASRVAGSMNTEAFF
cdr3_nt: TGTGCCAGCAGAGTGGCGGGAAGTATGAACACTGAAGCTTTCTTT

j_call: TRBJ2-2
d_call: NA
clone_size: few
v_call: TRBV19
cdr3_aa: CASSTQGVNTGELFF
cdr3_nt: TGTGCCAGTAGTACACAGGGCGTAAACACCGGGGAGCTGTTTTTT

j_call: TRBJ2-7
d_call: NA
clone_size: many
v_call: TRBV18
cdr3_aa: CASSPSSEGASYEQYF
cdr3_nt: TGTGCCAGCTCACCATCTTCGGAGGGGGCGTCCTACGAGCAGTACTTC

j_call: TRBJ1-1
d_call: TRBD1
clone_size: few
v_call: TRBV5-8
cdr3_aa: CASSFGTGFKYAFF
cdr3_nt: TGTGCCAGCAGCTTCGGGACAGGCTTCAAATATGCTTTCTTT

j_call: TRBJ2-1
d_call: TRBD2
clone_size: many
v_call: TRBV29-1
cdr3_aa: CSVEYSGTSGGDEQFF
cdr3_nt: TGCAGCGTTGAATATTCCGGGACTAGCGGGGGCGATGAGCAGTTCTTC

j_call: TRBJ1-4
d_call: NA
clone_size: NA
v_call: TRBV7-9
cdr3_aa: CASSLEQNEKLFF
cdr3_nt: TGTGCCAGCAGCTTAGAACAGAATGAAAAACTGTTTTTT

j_call: TRBJ2-1
d_call: TRBD2
clone_size: few
v_call: TRBV18
cdr3_aa: CASSPPRLAGLNEQFF
cdr3_nt: TGTGCCAGCTCACCACCGCGACTAGCGGGGCTTAATGAGCAGTTCTTC

j_call: TRBJ1-1
d_call: NA
clone_size: NA
v_call: TRBV20-1
cdr3_aa: CSARVGRPWAFF
cdr3_nt: TGCAGTGCTAGAGTGGGCAGGCCGTGGGCTTTCTTT

j_call: TRBJ1-2
d_call: NA
clone_size: many
v_call: TRBV20-1
cdr3_aa: CSARVQVEGGYTF
cdr3_nt: TGCAGTGCTAGAGTACAGGTGGAGGGTGGCTACACCTTC

j_call: TRBJ1-4
d_call: NA
clone_size: NA
v_call: TRBV12-5
cdr3_aa: CASGLGANEKLFF
cdr3_nt: TGTGCTAGTGGTTTAGGAGCTAATGAAAAACTGTTTTTT